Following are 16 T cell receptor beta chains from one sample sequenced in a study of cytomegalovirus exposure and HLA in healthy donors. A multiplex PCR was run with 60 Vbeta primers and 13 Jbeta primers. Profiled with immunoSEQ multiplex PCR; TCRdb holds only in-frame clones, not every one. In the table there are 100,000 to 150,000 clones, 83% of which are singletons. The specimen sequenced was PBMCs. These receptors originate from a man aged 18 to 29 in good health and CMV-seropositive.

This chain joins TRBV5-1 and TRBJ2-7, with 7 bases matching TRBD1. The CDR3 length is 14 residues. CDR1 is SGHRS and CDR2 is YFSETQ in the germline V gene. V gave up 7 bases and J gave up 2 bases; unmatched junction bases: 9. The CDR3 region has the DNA TGCGCCAGCCACCTGGCAGGGGGAACCTACGAGCAGTACTTC. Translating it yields CASHLAGGTYEQYF.

The CDR3 loop is CAWSSQGAAYEQYF. The CDR3 DNA is TGTGCCTGGAGTTCACAGGGGGCAGCCTACGAGCAGTACTTC. The chain employs TRBV30 and TRBJ2-7, with 9 bases identical to TRBD1. Germline V gene sequence: CDR1 GTSNPN, CDR2 SVGIG (reference sequence). V was clipped by 2 bases and J by 2 bases; unmatched bases: 4. The CDR3 extends over 14 amino acids.

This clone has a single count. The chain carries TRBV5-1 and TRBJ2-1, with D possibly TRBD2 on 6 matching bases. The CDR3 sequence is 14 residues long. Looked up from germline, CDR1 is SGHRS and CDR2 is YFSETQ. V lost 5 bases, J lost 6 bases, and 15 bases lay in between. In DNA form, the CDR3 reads TGCGCCAGCAGTGAGACTAGTACGCGCAATGAGCAGTTCTTC. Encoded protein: CASSETSTRNEQFF.

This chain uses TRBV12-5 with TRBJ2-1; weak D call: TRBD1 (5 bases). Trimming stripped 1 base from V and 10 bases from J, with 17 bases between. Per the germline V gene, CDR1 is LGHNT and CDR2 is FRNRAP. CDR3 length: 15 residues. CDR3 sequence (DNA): TGTGCTAGTGGTTTGGCCTTCACATCGCGGACAGAGCAGTTCTTC. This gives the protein CASGLAFTSRTEQFF.

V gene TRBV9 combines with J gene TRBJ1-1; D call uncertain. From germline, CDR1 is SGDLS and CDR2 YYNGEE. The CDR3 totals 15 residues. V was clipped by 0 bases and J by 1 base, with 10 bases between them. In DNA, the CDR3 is TGTGCCAGCAGCGTAGCAGACTCGGGGAACACTGAAGCTTTCTTT. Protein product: CASSVADSGNTEAFF.

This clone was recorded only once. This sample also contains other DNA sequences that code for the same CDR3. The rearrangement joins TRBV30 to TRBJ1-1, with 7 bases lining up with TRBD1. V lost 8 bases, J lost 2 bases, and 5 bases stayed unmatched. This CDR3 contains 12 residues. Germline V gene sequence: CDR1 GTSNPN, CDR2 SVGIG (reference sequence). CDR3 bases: TGTGCCGGCCACAGGGGAAACACTGAAGCTTTCTTT. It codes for CAGHRGNTEAFF.

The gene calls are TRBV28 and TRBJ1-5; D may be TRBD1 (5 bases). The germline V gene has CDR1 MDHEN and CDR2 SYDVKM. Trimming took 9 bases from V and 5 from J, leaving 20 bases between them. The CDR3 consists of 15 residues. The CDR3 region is CASTVRGHPYQPQHF. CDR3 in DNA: TGTGCCAGTACGGTCAGAGGACACCCCTATCAGCCCCAGCATTTT. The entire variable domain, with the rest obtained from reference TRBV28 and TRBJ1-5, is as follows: DVKVTQSSRYLVKRTGEKVFLECVQDMDHENMFWYRQDPGLGLRLIYFSYDVKMKEKGDIPEGYSVSREKKERFSLILESASTNQTSMYLCASTVRGHPYQPQHFGDGTRLSIL.

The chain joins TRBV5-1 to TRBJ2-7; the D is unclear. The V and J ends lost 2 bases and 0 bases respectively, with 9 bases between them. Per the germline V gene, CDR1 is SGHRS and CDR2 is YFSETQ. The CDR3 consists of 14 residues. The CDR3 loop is CASSFTRSSYEQYF. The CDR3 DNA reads TGCGCCAGCAGCTTTACAAGGAGCTCCTACGAGCAGTACTTC.

The CDR3 nucleotides read TGTGCCAGTAGTCAGGGACTTTCCACTGAAGCTTTCTTT. Translation gives CASSQGLSTEAFF. V usage is TRBV19 and J usage is TRBJ1-1; possible D gene TRBD1, 5 bases. The CDR3 has 13 residues. Trimming pared 5 bases from V and 4 bases from J, leaving 11 bases between. The germline gives CDR1 LNHDA, CDR2 SQIVND (reference sequence).

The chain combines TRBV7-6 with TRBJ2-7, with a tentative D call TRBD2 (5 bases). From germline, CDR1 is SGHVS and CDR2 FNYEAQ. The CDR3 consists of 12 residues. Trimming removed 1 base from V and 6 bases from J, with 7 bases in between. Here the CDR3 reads CASSLGGSEQYF. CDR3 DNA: TGTGCCAGCAGCTTAGGAGGGTCCGAGCAGTACTTC.

CDR3 residues: CASSLGPLGQASYGYTF. DNA of the CDR3: TGCGCCAGCAGCTTGGGGCCCTTGGGGCAGGCTTCCTATGGCTACACCTTC. V gene TRBV5-1 combines with J gene TRBJ1-2, with D perhaps TRBD1 (5 bases). The V end was cut by 0 bases, the J end by 4 bases, with 19 bases between. This CDR3 has 17 amino acids. Germline V gives CDR1 SGHRS, CDR2 YFSETQ.

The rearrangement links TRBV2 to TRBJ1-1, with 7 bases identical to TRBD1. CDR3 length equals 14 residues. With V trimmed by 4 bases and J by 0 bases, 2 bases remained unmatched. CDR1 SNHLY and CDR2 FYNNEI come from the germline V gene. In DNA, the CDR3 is TGTGCCAGCAGTGGAGGGACAGTGAACACTGAAGCTTTCTTT. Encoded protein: CASSGGTVNTEAFF.

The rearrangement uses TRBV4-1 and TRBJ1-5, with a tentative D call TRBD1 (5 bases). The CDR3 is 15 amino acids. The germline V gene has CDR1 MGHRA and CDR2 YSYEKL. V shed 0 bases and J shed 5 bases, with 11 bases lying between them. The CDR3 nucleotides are TGCGCCAGCAGCCAAGATTCGCAGGGTGATCAGCCCCAGCATTTT. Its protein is CASSQDSQGDQPQHF.

CDR3 bases: TGTGCCAGCAGCTCAGCGGGGGGGCCAGGGACCCAGTACTTC. Translated, it gives CASSSAGGPGTQYF. The chain carries TRBV7-3 and TRBJ2-5; 10 nucleotides agree with TRBD2. The germline V gene encodes CDR1 SGHTA and CDR2 FQGTGA. Germline trimming cut 4 bases from V and 7 bases from J; bases unmatched to any gene: 6. The CDR3 runs to 14 residues.

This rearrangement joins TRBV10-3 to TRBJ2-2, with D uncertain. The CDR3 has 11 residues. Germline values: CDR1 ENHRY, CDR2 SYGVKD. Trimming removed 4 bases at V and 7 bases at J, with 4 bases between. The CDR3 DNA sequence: TGTGCCATCAGTGTAATCGGGGAGCTGTTTTTT. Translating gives CAISVIGELFF.

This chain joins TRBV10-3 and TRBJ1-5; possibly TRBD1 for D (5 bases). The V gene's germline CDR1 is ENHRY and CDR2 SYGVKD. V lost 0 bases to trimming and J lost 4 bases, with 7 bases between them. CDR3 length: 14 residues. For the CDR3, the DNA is TGTGCCATCAGTGAGTCTCCAGGGAATCAGCCCCAGCATTTT. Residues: CAISESPGNQPQHF.